These 18 T cell receptor beta chains came from one sample sequenced in a study of cytomegalovirus exposure and HLA in healthy donors. In the PCR, 60 Vbeta and 13 Jbeta primers were used. Libraries were prepared by immunoSEQ multiplex PCR; TCRdb keeps only in-frame clonotypes and omits some of them. The sample has roughly 180,000 clones, roughly 88% seen once. Sequencing used PBMCs. The source of these receptors is a boy aged 2 to 10 in good health and CMV-seronegative.

This chain joins TRBV30 and TRBJ1-1; perhaps TRBD1 as D (5 bases). With 0 bases removed from V and 4 bases from J, the gap between germline ends came to 15 bases. The germline V gene encodes CDR1 GTSNPN and CDR2 SVGIG (reference sequence). This CDR3 is built from 15 residues. The CDR3 coding sequence is TGTGCCTGGAGTGTACAGGTGGGTAGGAGCACTGAAGCTTTCTTT. Its protein is CAWSVQVGRSTEAFF.

The sample holds a few counts of this clone. V is TRBV13 and J is TRBJ2-5, with 8 bases aligning to TRBD2. CDR3 length: 15 residues. Germline V gene lookup returns CDR1 PRHDT and CDR2 FYEKMQ (reference sequence). The ends lost 2 bases at V and 5 bases at J; junction bases unmatched: 7. The CDR3 here is CASSLRETGGETQYF. DNA of the CDR3: TGTGCCAGCAGCTTACGGGAGACGGGGGGGGAGACCCAGTACTTC.

This clone has only one observation. The chain is built from TRBV5-1 and TRBJ1-1, with 8 bases aligning to TRBD1. Trimming removed 7 bases from V and 1 base from J; junction bases left unmatched: 9. Germline CDR1 SGHRS, CDR2 YFSETQ. The CDR3 spans 15 residues. The CDR3 DNA follows: TGCGCCAGCGAGAGCGGACAGGGAACGAACACTGAAGCTTTCTTT. This codes for CASESGQGTNTEAFF.

This clone was observed once. Since no conserved phenylalanine or tryptophan closes the CDR3, a read error is the likely cause. The CDR3 here is CASSDSTGSVYEKLFS. The CDR3 DNA reads TGTGCCAGCAGTGACAGCACAGGTTCCGTATATGAAAAACTGTTTTCT. The chain joins TRBV25-1 to TRBJ1-4, with D possibly TRBD1 on 5 matching bases. The germline V and J ends were trimmed by 3 bases and 6 bases, with 17 bases remaining between them. The CDR3 is 16 residues long. Germline V CDR1 and CDR2: MGHDK, SYGVNS.

The chain combines TRBV6-1 with TRBJ1-5; D is uncertain. V was pared by 2 bases and J by 11 bases, with 10 bases between. The CDR3 length is 12 residues. In germline, CDR1 is MNHNS, CDR2 SASEGT. The CDR3 sequence: CASSEHPGAQHF. In nucleotides, the CDR3 is TGTGCCAGCAGTGAACACCCCGGGGCCCAGCATTTT.

This rearrangement joins TRBV5-1 to TRBJ2-5, with TRBD2 identical over 7 bases. V shed 0 bases and J 2 bases; nucleotides not matched to a gene: 10. Germline V CDR1 and CDR2: SGHRS, YFSETQ. The CDR3 totals 17 residues. CDR3 amino acids: CASSLAGWGGIQETQYF. CDR3 bases: TGCGCCAGCAGCTTGGCCGGGTGGGGAGGGATACAAGAGACCCAGTACTTC.

This chain joins TRBV27 and TRBJ2-7, with a tentative D call TRBD1 (6 bases). The CDR3 sequence is 14 residues long. Per the germline V gene, CDR1 is MNHEY and CDR2 is SMNVEV (reference sequence). V shed 6 bases and J shed 2 bases, with 14 bases lying between them. CDR3 region: CASSPLDRPYEQYV. The CDR3 DNA reads as TGTGCCAGCAGCCCCCTCGACAGGCCCTACGAGCAGTACGTC.

The count of this clone is one. J is TRBJ2-3 and V is TRBV10-3, with TRBD2 as a possible D gene (5 bases). The V end was cut by 0 bases, the J end by 0 bases, with 13 bases between. The CDR3 spans 17 residues. CDR1 and CDR2 from the germline V gene are ENHRY and SYGVKD. Here the CDR3 DNA reads TGTGCCATCAGTGAGTCGATTCCAGCGGCTAGCACAGATACGCAGTATTTT. This gives the protein CAISESIPAASTDTQYF.

This clone was seen a single time. This rearrangement joins TRBV9 to TRBJ1-4; TRBD1 is a possible D gene (6 bases). The CDR3 loop spans 14 amino acids. V lost 4 bases to trimming and J lost 4 bases, with 11 bases between them. Looked up from germline, CDR1 is SGDLS and CDR2 is YYNGEE. Here the CDR3 DNA reads TGTGCCAGCAGCAAAGGACAGAGTAATGAAAAACTGTTTTTT. Its protein product is CASSKGQSNEKLFF.

The rearrangement joins TRBV5-8 to TRBJ1-4; TRBD1 matches at 11 bases. J was trimmed by 5 bases and V by 4 bases; bases with no gene match: 7. The CDR3 length is 16 residues. Germline assignment: CDR1 SGHTS and CDR2 YDEGEE. The CDR3 sequence: CASSPGQGEVNEKLFF. CDR3 DNA sequence: TGTGCCAGCAGCCCGGGACAGGGGGAAGTAAATGAAAAACTGTTTTTT.

This rearrangement joins TRBV10-3 to TRBJ2-7; tentatively, D is TRBD2 (6 bases). The CDR3 spans 13 residues. The germline V and J ends were trimmed by 7 bases and 3 bases, with 13 bases remaining between them. Per the germline V gene, CDR1 is ENHRY and CDR2 is SYGVKD. CDR3 sequence reads: CAIKEGANYEQYF. The CDR3 DNA reads TGTGCCATCAAGGAGGGCGCCAACTACGAGCAGTACTTC.

The V call is TRBV7-9, the J call TRBJ2-7; 9 bases match TRBD1. The V and J ends lost 5 bases and 4 bases, in that order; junction bases with no gene match: 6. CDR1 and CDR2 (germline): SEHNR, FQNEAQ (reference sequence). CDR3 length: 14 residues. CDR3 sequence (DNA): TGTGCCAGCAGCCTCCCGGGACAGGGTTACGAGCAGTACTTC. Translating gives CASSLPGQGYEQYF.

The J gene is TRBJ2-1, the V gene TRBV2; D is unclear. Germline CDR1 reads SNHLY; CDR2 reads FYNNEI. V lost 6 bases, J lost 7 bases, and 7 bases lay in between. This CDR3 region has 11 residues. In DNA, the CDR3 is TGTGCCAGCAGGAGATGGAATGAGCAGTTCTTC. Translating it yields CASRRWNEQFF.

The rearrangement joins TRBV13 to TRBJ2-1, with 9 bases that match TRBD2. The V gene's germline CDR1 is PRHDT and CDR2 FYEKMQ (reference sequence). V shed 3 bases and J 1 base; nucleotides not matched to a gene: 4. CDR3 size: 16 residues. The CDR3 is CASSLRGGISYNEQFF. CDR3 DNA: TGTGCCAGCAGCTTGCGGGGGGGGATTTCCTACAATGAGCAGTTCTTC. Variable domain in full (rest from reference TRBV13 and TRBJ2-1): AAGVIQSPRHLIKEKRETATLKCYPIPRHDTVYWYQQGPGQDPQFLISFYEKMQSDKGSIPDRFSAQQFSDYHSELNMSSLELGDSALYFCASSLRGGISYNEQFFGPGTRLTVL.

In its sample, this clone was seen once. V and J are TRBV14 and TRBJ2-3, with 7 bases fitting TRBD2. With 4 bases clipped from V and 4 bases from J, the junction kept 5 bases outside the gene matches. CDR1 and CDR2 from the germline V gene are SGHDN and FVKESK. The CDR3 has 14 residues. As DNA, the CDR3 is TGTGCCAGCAGCCGGGCGGGGGTTGCAGATACGCAGTATTTT. This gives the protein CASSRAGVADTQYF.

The genes are TRBV25-1 and TRBJ2-5; 9 nucleotides match TRBD2. The DNA end is more similar to TRBJ2-7, so the J call may be wrong. This CDR3 is built from 15 residues. Per germline, CDR1 MGHDK and CDR2 SYGVNS. In nucleotides, the CDR3 is TGTGCCAGCAGTGCCCTAGCGGGAAACTCCTACGAGCAGTACTTC. It encodes CASSALAGNSYEQYF.

The J gene is TRBJ2-1, the V gene TRBV7-9; D possibly corresponds to TRBD2 (6 bases). Looked up from germline, CDR1 is SEHNR and CDR2 is FQNEAQ (reference sequence). The CDR3 length is 17 residues. Trimming pared 2 bases from V and 3 bases from J, leaving 17 bases between. CDR3 sequence: CASSLFPGRESYNEQFF. CDR3 coding DNA: TGTGCCAGCAGCTTATTTCCTGGCCGGGAGAGCTACAATGAGCAGTTCTTC.

The rearrangement uses TRBV7-2 and TRBJ1-2; a possible D gene is TRBD1 (5 bases). The V gene's germline CDR1 is SGHTA and CDR2 FQGNSA. This CDR3 region has 17 residues. Trimming cost V 0 bases and J 0 bases, with 14 bases left between them. CDR3 coding DNA: TGTGCCAGCAGCTTAGCGGCAGGGCTTCATTCTAACTATGGCTACACCTTC. Its translation: CASSLAAGLHSNYGYTF.